The clone carrying this T cell receptor (beta chain) was detected ten times or more. Antigen unknown. This sample stems from a study of T-cell reconstitution after alpha-beta-depleted transplantation in children. Per the germline V gene, CDR1 is SGHRS and CDR2 is YFSETQ. This CDR3 region has 15 residues. V shed 0 bases, J shed 7 bases, and the junction held 6 bases outside the gene matches. Unique molecular identifiers were incorporated during preparation of the TCRbeta library. In TCRdb, the PCR reads were re-called with MiXCR into one record per CDR3 protein. There are about 300,000 distinct CDR3 sequences in the sample; over 7.5% occur only once, and 9.1% lies in the top ten. Study-level results: Hyperexpanded clones declined; after one year, newly produced T cells mostly supplied diversity. Several hundred expanded graft clones reportedly gave rise to the alpha-beta T cells present about two months after transplant.

The specimen was peripheral blood, collected 360 days after TCRalphabeta/CD19-depleted stem cell transplant. The sequence derives from a female patient between 2 and 15 years old who had a stem cell transplant for Fanconi anemia, so the T cells may come from the graft donor. This sequence joins TRBV5-1 and TRBJ2-1; the match to TRBD1 covers 8 bases. The CDR3 DNA follows: TGCGCCAGCAGCTTGGGGCAGGGGGCGTTGAATGAGCAGTTCTTC. Translated: CASSLGQGALNEQFF. Full variable domain (missing parts from reference TRBV5-1 and TRBJ2-1): KAGVTQTPRYLIKTRGQQVTLSCSPISGHRSVSWYQQTPGQGLQFLFEYFSETQRNKGNFPGRFSGRQFSNSRSEMNVSTLELGDSALYLCASSLGQGALNEQFFGPGTRLTVL.